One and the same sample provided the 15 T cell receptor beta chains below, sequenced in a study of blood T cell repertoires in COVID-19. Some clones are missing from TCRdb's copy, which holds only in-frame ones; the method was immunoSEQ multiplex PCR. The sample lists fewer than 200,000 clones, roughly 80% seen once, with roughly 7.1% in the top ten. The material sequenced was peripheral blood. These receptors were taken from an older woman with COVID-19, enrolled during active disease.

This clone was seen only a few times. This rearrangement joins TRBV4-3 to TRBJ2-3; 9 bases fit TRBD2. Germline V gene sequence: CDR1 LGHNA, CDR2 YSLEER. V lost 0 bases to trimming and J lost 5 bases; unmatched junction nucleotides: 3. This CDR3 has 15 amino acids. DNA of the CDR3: TGCGCCAGCAGCCAAGAGGTACTAGCGGGAGATACGCAGTATTTT. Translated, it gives CASSQEVLAGDTQYF.

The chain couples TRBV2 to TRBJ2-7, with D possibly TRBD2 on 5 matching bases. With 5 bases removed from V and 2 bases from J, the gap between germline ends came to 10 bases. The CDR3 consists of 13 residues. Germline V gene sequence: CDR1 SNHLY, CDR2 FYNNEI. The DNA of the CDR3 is TGTGCCAGCAGTTTCGGGGTTGCCTACGAGCAGTACGTC. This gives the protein CASSFGVAYEQYV.

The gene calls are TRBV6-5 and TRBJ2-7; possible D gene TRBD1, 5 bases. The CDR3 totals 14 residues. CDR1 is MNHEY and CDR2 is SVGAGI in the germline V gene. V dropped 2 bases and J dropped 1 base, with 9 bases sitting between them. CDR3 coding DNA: TGTGCCAGCAGTTACAGTAGACAGTCCTACGAGCAGTACGTC. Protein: CASSYSRQSYEQYV.

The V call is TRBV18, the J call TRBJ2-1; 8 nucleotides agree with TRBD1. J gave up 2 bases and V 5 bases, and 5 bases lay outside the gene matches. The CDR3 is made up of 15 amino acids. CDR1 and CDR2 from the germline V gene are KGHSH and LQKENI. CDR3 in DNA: TGTGCCAGCTCAACCGGGACAGGTACCTACAATGAGCAGTTCTTC. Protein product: CASSTGTGTYNEQFF. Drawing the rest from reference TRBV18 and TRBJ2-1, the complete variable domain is NAGVMQNPRHLVRRRGQEARLRCSPMKGHSHVYWYRQLPEEGLKFMVYLQKENIIDESGMPKERFSAEFPKEGPSILRIQQVVRGDSAAYFCASSTGTGTYNEQFFGPGTRLTVL.

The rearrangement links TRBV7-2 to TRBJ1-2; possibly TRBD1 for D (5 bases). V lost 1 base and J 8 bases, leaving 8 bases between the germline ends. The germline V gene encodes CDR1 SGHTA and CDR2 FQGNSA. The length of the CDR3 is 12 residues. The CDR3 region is CASSLDRHGYTF. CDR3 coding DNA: TGTGCCAGCAGCTTAGACAGGCACGGCTACACCTTC.

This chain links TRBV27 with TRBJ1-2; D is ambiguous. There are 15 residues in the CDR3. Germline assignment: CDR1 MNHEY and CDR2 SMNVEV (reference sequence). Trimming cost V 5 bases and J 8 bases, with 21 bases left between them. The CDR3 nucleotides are TGTGCCAGCAGTCTCGGGATTCCCTTGAGCACGGGCTACACCTTC. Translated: CASSLGIPLSTGYTF.

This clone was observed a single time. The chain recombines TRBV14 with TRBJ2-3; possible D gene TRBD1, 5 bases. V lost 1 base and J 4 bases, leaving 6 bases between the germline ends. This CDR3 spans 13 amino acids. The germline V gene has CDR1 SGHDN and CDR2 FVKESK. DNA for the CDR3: TGTGCCAGCAGCCAAGGGGGCTCAGATACGCAGTATTTT. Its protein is CASSQGGSDTQYF.

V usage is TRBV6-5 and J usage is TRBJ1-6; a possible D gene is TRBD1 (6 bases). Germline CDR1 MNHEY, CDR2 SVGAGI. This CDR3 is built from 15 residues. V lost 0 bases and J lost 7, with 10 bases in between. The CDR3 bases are TGTGCCAGCAGTTACTCGGGCAGGGGAAATTCACCCCTCCACTTT. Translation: CASSYSGRGNSPLHF.

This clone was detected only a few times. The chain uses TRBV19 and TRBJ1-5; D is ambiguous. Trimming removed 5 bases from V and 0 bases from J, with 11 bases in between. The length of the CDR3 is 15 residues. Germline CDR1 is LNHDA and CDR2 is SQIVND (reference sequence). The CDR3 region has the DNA TGTGCCAGTAGTGTCGAGGGATATAGCAATCAGCCCCAGCATTTT. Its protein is CASSVEGYSNQPQHF.

CDR3 nucleotides: TGTGCCAGCAGCCAAGAATCTAGTGTTTCACCCCTCCACTTT. As protein: CASSQESSVSPLHF. This chain uses TRBV3-1 (or the pseudogene TRBV3-2) with TRBJ1-6; D unresolved. This CDR3 has 14 residues. Per the germline V gene, CDR1 is LGHDT and CDR2 is YNNKEL (reference sequence). V was cut by 0 bases and J by 9 bases, with 9 bases left in between.

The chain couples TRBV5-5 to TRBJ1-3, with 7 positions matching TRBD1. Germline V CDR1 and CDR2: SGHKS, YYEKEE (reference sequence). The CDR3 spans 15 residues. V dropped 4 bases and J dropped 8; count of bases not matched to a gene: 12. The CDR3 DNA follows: TGTGCCAGCAGCCCGACGGGCAGGGGGTTTGACACCATATATTTT. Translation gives CASSPTGRGFDTIYF.

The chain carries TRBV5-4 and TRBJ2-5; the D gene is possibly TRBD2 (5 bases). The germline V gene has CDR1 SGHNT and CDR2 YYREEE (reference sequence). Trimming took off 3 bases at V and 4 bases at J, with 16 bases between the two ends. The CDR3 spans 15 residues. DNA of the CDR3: TGTGCCAGCAGCTGGGGAGACCTATCCGGAGAGACCCAGTACTTC. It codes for CASSWGDLSGETQYF.

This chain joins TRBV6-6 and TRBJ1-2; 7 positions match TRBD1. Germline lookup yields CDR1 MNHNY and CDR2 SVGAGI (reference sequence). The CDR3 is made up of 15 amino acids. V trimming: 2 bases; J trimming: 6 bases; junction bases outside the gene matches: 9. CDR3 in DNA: TGTGCCAGCAGTTACACCCCCGACAGGGACGATGGCTACACCTTC. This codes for CASSYTPDRDDGYTF.

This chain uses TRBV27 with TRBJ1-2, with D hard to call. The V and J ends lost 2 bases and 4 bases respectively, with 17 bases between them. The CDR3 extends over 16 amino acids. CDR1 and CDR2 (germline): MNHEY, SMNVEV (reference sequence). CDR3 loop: CASSLKGGLQPYGYTF. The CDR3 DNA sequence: TGTGCCAGCAGTTTAAAAGGCGGGCTCCAGCCCTATGGCTACACCTTC.

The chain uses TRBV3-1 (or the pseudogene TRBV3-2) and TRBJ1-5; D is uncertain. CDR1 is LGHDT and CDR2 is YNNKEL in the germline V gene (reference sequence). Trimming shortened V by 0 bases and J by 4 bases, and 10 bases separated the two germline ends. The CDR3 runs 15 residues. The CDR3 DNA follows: TGTGCCAGCAGCCAAGATCCGAGCCGAAATCAGCCCCAGCATTTT. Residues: CASSQDPSRNQPQHF.